This T cell receptor (beta chain) was recovered during a study of tumor and adjacent non-tumor tissue in lung cancer. Overall study: The cohort had around twelve adenocarcinoma, a couple of squamous cell and 1 small cell patients. Patients were aged roughly 30 to 76, ten or so men and roughly five women, stage I to III.

The library came from three nested PCR rounds adapted from ARM-PCR protocols. TCRdb processed the multiplex PCR reads anew with MiXCR; each CDR3 protein has one entry. The repertoire consists of approximately 79,000 distinct CDR3 sequences, with around 70% occurring once and the leading ten covering approximately 9.5%. Findings and limits, study-wide: Patients with more diverse tumor TCRs had worse survival.

The template was RNA from unsorted bulk tissue. This clonotype was detected once. The antigen remains undetermined. Compared with germline, one end of the junction differs, possibly owing to a read error. Sequencing was carried out using lung tumor tissue. The clonotype originates from a woman between 35 and 50 years old with non-small cell lung cancer.

The CDR3 DNA is TGTGCCAGCAGCTTAACGGGAGTAAGGGCCTACGAACAGTACTTC. This encodes CASSLTGVRAYEQYF. V gene TRBV5-4 combines with J gene TRBJ2-7; D possibly corresponds to TRBD2 (6 bases). Germline CDR1 and CDR2: SGHNT and YYREEE (reference sequence). The CDR3 has 15 amino acids.